The clone carrying this T cell receptor beta chain was detected many times. What it binds is unknown. Bulk tumor genomic DNA served as template, at about 600 ng per sample. Several spatially distant biopsies were obtained per primary tumor intraoperatively. Each patient presented with untreated, newly diagnosed non-small cell lung cancer and received curative surgery. The record originates from a study of immune heterogeneity within non-small cell lung tumors. Study-wide findings and caveats: Identical dominant CDR3 beta clonotypes were found recurring across a patient's tumor sites, along with site-unique high-frequency clones.

The authors amplified TCR beta CDR3 by multiplex PCR with 32 V and 13 J primers. In TCRdb, the multiplex PCR reads were re-called with MiXCR into one record per CDR3 protein. The table shows roughly 13,000 distinct CDR3 sequences, with about 23% occurring only once. The sample taken for sequencing was lung tumor tissue. This receptor was obtained from a man aged 50 to 60 with non-small cell lung cancer.

This chain's CDR3 is CASSLTQGTYNSPLHF. CDR3 bases: TGTGCCAGCAGCTTAACCCAAGGGACCTATAATTCACCCCTCCACTTT. The chain has TRBV11-2 and TRBJ1-6; D is uncertain. CDR1 and CDR2 from the germline V gene are SGHAT and FQNNGV. Trimming cost V 2 bases and J 2 bases, with 10 bases left between them. CDR3 length: 16 residues. Variable domain in full (rest from reference TRBV11-2 and TRBJ1-6): EAGVAQSPRYKIIEKRQSVAFWCNPISGHATLYWYQQILGQGPKLLIQFQNNGVVDDSQLPKDRFSAERLKGVDSTLKIQPAKLEDSAVYLCASSLTQGTYNSPLHFGNGTRLTVT.